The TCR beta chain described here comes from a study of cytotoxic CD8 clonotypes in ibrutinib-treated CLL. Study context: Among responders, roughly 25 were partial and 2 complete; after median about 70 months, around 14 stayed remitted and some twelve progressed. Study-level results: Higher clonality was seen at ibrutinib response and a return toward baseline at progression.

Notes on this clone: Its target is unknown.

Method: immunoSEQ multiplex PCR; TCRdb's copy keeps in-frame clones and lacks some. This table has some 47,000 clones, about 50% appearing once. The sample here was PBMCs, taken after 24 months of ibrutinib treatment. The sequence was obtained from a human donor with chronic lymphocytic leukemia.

The CDR3 nucleotides read TGTGCCAGCAGCTTGGCCGCCCAGTCAAGGGGGCAGTTCTTC. This gives the protein CASSLAAQSRGQFF. This chain connects TRBV5-4 to TRBJ2-1, with a possible D match to TRBD1 (5 bases). The V and J ends lost 0 bases and 12 bases respectively, with 16 bases between them. In germline, CDR1 is SGHNT, CDR2 YYREEE (reference sequence). The CDR3 spans 14 residues.